This T cell receptor (beta chain) was captured in a study of cytomegalovirus exposure and HLA in healthy donors. CDR1 and CDR2 from the germline V gene are MNHNY and SVGAGI (reference sequence). This CDR3 has 14 amino acids. V lost 5 bases and J lost 2; bases outside the gene matches: 4. Use of 60 Vbeta and 13 Jbeta primers characterized the PCR. TCRdb's table, derived via immunoSEQ multiplex PCR, lists solely in-frame clones and lacks some. This table holds about 200,000 clones, around 86% found once. This chain connects TRBV6-6 to TRBJ2-7, with 9 bases that match TRBD2. Sequences were obtained from PBMCs. The receptor was isolated from a woman aged 50 to 60 in good health and CMV-seropositive. CDR3 DNA sequence: TGTGCCAGCAGTGCGACTAGCGGTACCTACGAGCAGTACTTC. Encoded protein: CASSATSGTYEQYF.